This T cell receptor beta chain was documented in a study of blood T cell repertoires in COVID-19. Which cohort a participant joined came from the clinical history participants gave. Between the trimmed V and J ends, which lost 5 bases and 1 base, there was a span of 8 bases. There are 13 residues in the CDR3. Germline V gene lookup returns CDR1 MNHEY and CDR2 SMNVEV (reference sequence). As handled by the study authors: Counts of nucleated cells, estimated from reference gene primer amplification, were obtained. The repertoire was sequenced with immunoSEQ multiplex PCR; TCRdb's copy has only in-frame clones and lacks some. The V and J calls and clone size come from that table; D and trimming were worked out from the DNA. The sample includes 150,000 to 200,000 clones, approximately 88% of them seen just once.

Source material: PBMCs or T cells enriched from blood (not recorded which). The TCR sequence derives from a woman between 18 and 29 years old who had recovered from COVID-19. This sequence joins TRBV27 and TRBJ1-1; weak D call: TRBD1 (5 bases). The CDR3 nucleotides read TGTGCCAGCAGTGTAGGACAGAACACTGAAGCTTTCTTT. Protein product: CASSVGQNTEAFF.